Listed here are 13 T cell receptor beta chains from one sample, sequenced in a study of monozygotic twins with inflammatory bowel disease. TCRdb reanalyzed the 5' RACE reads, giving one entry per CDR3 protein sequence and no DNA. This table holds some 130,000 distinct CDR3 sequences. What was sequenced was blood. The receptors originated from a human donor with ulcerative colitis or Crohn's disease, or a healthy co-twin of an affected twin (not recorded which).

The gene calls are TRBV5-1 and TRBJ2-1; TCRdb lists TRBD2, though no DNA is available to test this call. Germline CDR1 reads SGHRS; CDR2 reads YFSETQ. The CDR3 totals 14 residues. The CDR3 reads CASSPVLADNEQFF.

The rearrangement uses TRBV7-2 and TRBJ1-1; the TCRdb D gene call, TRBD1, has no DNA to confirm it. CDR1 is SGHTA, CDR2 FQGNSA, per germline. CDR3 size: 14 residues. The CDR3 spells CASSLMGPGTEAFF.

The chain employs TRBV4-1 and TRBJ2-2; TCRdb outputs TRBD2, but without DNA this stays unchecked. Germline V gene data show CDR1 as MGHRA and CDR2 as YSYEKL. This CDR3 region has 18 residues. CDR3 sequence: CASSQVWLAGGGTGELFF.

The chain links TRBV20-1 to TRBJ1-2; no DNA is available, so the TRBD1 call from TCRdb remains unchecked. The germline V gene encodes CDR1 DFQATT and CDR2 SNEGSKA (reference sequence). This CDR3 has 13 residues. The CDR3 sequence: CSARGQGAEGYTF.

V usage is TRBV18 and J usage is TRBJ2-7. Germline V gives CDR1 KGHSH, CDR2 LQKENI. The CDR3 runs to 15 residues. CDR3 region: CASSPLPSVTYEQYF.

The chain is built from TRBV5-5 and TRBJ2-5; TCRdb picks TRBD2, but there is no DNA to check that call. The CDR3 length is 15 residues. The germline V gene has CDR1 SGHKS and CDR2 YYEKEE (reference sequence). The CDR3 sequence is CASSMRAGEWETQYF.

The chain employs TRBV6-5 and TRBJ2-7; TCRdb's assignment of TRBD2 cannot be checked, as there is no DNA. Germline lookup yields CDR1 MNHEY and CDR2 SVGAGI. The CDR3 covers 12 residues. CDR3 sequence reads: CASSNPGLAVLF.

CDR3 sequence: CASSHQSGMNTEAFF. This chain joins TRBV28 and TRBJ1-1. CDR1 MDHEN and CDR2 SYDVKM come from the germline V gene. The CDR3 consists of 15 residues.

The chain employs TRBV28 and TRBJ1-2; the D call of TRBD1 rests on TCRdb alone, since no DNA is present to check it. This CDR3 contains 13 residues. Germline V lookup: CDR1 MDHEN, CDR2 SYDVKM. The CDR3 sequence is CASRGQVNYGYTF.

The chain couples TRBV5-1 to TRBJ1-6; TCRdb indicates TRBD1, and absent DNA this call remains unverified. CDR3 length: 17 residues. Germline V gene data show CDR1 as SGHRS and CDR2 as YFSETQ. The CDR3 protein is CASSSKQESSYNSPLHF.

The CDR3 is CASRKQGEATEAFF. The rearrangement uses TRBV11-1 and TRBJ1-1; there is no DNA to check the TCRdb D call of TRBD1. Looked up from germline, CDR1 is SGHAT and CDR2 is FQDESV (reference sequence). This CDR3 region has 14 residues.

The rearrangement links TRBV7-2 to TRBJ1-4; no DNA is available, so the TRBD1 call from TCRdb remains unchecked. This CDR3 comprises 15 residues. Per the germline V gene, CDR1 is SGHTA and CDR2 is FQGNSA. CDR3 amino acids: CASSPRTGSGEKLFF.

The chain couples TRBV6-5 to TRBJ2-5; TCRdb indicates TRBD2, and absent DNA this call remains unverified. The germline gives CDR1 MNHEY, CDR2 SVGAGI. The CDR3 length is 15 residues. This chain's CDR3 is CASSYPGLTQETQYF.